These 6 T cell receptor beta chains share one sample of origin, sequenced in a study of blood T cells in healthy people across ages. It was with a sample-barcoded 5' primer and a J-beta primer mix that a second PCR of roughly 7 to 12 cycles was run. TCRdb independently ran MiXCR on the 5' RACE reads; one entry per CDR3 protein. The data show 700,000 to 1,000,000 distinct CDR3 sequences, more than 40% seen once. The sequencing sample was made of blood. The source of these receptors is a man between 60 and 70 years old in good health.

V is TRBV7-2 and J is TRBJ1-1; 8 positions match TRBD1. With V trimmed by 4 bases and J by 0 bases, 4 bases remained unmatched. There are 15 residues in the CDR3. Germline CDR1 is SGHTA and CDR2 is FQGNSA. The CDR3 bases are TGTGCCAGCAGCTGGACAGGGCCTATGAACACTGAAGCTTTCTTT. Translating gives CASSWTGPMNTEAFF.

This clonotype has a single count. CDR3 nucleotides: TGCAGTGCTAGATTGGCTAGCGGGGGGCGCCAGTACTTC. Encoded protein: CSARLASGGRQYF. The V call is TRBV20-1, the J call TRBJ2-7; 11 bases fit TRBD2. The V gene end was trimmed by 2 bases and the J gene end by 10 bases; junction bases not matched to a gene: 7. The CDR3 is 13 amino acids. Germline-derived CDR1 and CDR2 are DFQATT and SNEGSKA (reference sequence).

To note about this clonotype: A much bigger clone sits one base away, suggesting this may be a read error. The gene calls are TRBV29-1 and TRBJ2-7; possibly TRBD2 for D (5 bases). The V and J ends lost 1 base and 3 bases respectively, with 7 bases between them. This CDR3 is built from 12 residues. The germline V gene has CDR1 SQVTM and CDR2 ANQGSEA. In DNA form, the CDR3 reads TGCAGCGTTGAAGCGGAGGTCTACGAGCAGTACTTC. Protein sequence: CSVEAEVYEQYF.

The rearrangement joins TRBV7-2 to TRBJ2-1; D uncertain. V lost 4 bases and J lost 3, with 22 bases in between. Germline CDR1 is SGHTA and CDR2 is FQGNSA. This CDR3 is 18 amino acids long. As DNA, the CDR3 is TGTGCCAGCAGCTCCTTCCCGTCTAGTGGGGTTTTCTACAATGAGCAGTTCTTC. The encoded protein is CASSSFPSSGVFYNEQFF. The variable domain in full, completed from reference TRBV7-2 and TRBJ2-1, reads GAGVSQSPSNKVTEKGKDVELRCDPISGHTALYWYRQSLGQGLEFLIYFQGNSAPDKSGLPSDRFSAERTGGSVSTLTIQRTQQEDSAVYLCASSSFPSSGVFYNEQFFGPGTRLTVL.

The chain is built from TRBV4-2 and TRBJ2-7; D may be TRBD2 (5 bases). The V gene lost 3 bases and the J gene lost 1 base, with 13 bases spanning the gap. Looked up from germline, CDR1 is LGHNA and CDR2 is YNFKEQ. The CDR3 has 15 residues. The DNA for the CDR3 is TGTGCCAGCAGCCACGGACGAGCGGTATCCTACGAGCAGTACTTC. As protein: CASSHGRAVSYEQYF.

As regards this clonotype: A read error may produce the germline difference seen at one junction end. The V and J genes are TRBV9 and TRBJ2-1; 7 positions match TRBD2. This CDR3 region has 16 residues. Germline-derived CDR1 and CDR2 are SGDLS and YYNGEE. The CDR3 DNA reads TGTGCCCGCAGCGTAGAAGTAGCGGGTTCCTACAATGAGCAGTTCTTC. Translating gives CARSVEVAGSYNEQFF.